The sequence of this T cell receptor (beta chain) was determined in a study of T-cell memory formation after mild COVID-19. Study-wide points: Chiefly within CM and EM were the contracting CD4+ clones; CD8+ ones were within EMRA.

This clonotype was observed a few times. Its specificity is unknown. The CDR3 runs 13 residues. Germline CDR1 DFQATT, CDR2 SNEGSKA (reference sequence). Trimming cost V 6 bases and J 0 bases, with 11 bases left between them. TCRdb re-called the 5' RACE reads with MiXCR, one entry per CDR3 protein. This table holds approximately 480,000 distinct CDR3 sequences, roughly 18% found once. The sequence derives from an adult woman who had mild COVID-19 (a few samples of this study predate the infection). Cell type and time point are not known. Sequencing input: PBMCs or a T cell subset sorted from them (not recorded which). The genes are TRBV20-1 and TRBJ1-2; D is ambiguous. CDR3 coding DNA: TGCAGTGCGTCCACGGGGTCTAACTATGGCTACACCTTC. Its translation: CSASTGSNYGYTF.